The sequence of this TCR beta chain was determined in a study of CD8+CD57+ T cells in acquired aplastic anemia. Study as a whole: Recorded DNA amounts for sorted CD4+ and CD8+ cells had an average of around 3 ug.

Genomic DNA served as template for TCR beta VDJ and CDR3 profiling. TCRdb reanalysed the reads using MiXCR and keeps one entry per CDR3 protein. The sample has around 430,000 distinct CDR3 sequences; roughly a third are singletons. Selection for sequencing was limited to patients who had shown CD8+CD57+ cell expansion by flow cytometry. Untreated patients provided the blood samples, with no therapy given before sampling. This clonotype was observed at least ten times. The sequencing sample was made of sorted CD4+, CD8+, or CD8+CD57+ T cells (not recorded which) from PBMCs. The receptor was isolated from a human donor with aplastic anemia.

The CDR3 DNA reads as TGTGCCAGCAGCGTAGCTCCAGGTGCAGTCTACGAGCAGTACTTC. This sequence encodes CASSVAPGAVYEQYF. J is TRBJ2-7 and V is TRBV9; D unresolved. The germline V gene has CDR1 SGDLS and CDR2 YYNGEE. CDR3 size: 15 residues. The V gene lost 0 bases and the J gene lost 3 bases, with 13 bases spanning the gap.